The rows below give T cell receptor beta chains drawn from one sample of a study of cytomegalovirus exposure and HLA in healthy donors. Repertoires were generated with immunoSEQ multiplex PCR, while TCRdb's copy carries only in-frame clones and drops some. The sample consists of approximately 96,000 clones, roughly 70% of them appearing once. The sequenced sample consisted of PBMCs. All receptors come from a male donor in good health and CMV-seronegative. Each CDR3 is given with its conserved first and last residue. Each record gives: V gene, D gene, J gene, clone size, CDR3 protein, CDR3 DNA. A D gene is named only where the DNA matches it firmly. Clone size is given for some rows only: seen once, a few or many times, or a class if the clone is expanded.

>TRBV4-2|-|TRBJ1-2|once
CASSQDSAREGGYTF
TGTGCCAGCAGCCAAGATTCTGCCAGGGAGGGTGGCTACACCTTC
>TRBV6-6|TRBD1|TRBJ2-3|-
CASSFGQGNTDTQYF
TGTGCCAGCAGTTTCGGACAGGGGAACACAGATACGCAGTATTTT
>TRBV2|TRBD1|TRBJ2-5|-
CASSRQGVAETQYF
TGTGCCAGCAGTAGACAGGGGGTCGCGGAGACCCAGTACTTC
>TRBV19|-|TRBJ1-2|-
CASRLTGPPNYGYTF
TGTGCCAGTCGTCTTACAGGGCCTCCCAACTATGGCTACACCTTC
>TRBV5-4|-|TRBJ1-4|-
CASSSGQPWLANEKLFF
TGTGCCAGCAGCTCCGGACAGCCGTGGTTGGCTAATGAAAAACTGTTTTTT
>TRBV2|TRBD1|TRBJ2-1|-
CASSPDRGNEQFF
TGTGCCAGCAGTCCGGACAGGGGCAATGAGCAGTTCTTC
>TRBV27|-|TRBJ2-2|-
CASSLSGGRPSGELFF
TGTGCCAGCAGTTTATCGGGGGGGCGACCATCCGGGGAGCTGTTTTTT
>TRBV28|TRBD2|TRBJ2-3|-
CASSSFSGRGTDTQYF
TGTGCCAGCAGTTCCTTTAGCGGGAGGGGCACAGATACGCAGTATTTT
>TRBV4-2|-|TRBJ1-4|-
CASTQSGDSEKLFF
TGTGCCAGCACCCAATCCGGGGATAGTGAAAAACTGTTTTTT
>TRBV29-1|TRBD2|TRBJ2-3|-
CSAPQTSGTDTQYF
TGCAGCGCGCCCCAAACTAGCGGCACAGATACGCAGTATTTT
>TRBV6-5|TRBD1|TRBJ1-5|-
CASSEQGTHQPQHF
TGTGCCAGCAGTGAACAGGGGACTCATCAGCCCCAGCATTTT
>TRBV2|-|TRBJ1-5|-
CASEVGARQPQHF
TGTGCCAGCGAGGTAGGGGCTAGACAGCCCCAGCATTTT
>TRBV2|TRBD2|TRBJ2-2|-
CASSVRRGRATGELFF
TGTGCCAGCAGTGTTCGTAGAGGGAGGGCCACCGGGGAGCTGTTTTTT
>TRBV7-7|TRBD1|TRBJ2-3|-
CASSSGQGTTDTQYF
TGTGCTAGCAGCTCGGGACAGGGAACCACAGATACGCAGTATTTT
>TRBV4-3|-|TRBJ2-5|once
CASSQEYRHHQETQYF
TGCGCCAGCAGCCAGGAATATAGACACCACCAAGAGACCCAGTACTTC
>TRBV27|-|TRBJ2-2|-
CASSLSPAWSLFF
TGTGCCAGCAGTTTATCGCCAGCGTGGAGTCTGTTTTTT
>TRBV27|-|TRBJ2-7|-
CASSQRRDSYEQYF
TGTGCCAGCAGTCAGCGGAGGGACAGCTACGAGCAGTACTTC
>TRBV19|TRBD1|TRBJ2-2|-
CASRSRQGYTGELFF
TGTGCCAGTAGATCCAGACAGGGCTACACCGGGGAGCTGTTTTTT
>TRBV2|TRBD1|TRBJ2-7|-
CASSGQAPYEQYF
TGTGCCAGCAGCGGACAGGCCCCCTACGAGCAGTACTTC
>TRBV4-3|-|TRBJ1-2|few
CASSPSGVGYGYTF
TGCGCCAGCAGCCCCTCCGGGGTCGGCTATGGCTACACCTTC
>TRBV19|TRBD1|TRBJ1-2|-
CASRPGQADFNYGYTF
TGTGCCAGTAGACCGGGACAGGCAGATTTTAACTATGGCTACACCTTC
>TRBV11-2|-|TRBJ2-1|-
CASSRLPGLQFF
TGTGCCAGCAGCCGTCTACCGGGACTGCAGTTCTTC
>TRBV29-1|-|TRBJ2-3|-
CSVTYTDTQYF
TGCAGCGTTACTTACACAGATACGCAGTATTTT
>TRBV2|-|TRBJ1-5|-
CASSESGYSNQPQHF
TGTGCCAGCAGTGAATCAGGCTATAGCAATCAGCCCCAGCATTTT
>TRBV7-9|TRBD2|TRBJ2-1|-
CASSIRLAGGYNEQFF
TGTGCCAGCAGCATCAGACTAGCGGGAGGGTACAATGAGCAGTTCTTC
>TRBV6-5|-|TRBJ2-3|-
CASSRLPDTQYF
TGTGCCAGCAGTCGACTCCCAGATACGCAGTATTTT
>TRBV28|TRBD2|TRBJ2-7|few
CAGGNSGSGFYEQYF
TGTGCCGGAGGAAATAGCGGGAGTGGCTTCTACGAGCAGTACTTC
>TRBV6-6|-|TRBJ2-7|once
CASRLGPYEQYF
TGTGCCAGCAGACTGGGCCCCTACGAGCAGTACTTC
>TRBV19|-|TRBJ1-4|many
CASSGREAEKLFF
TGTGCCAGTAGTGGCAGGGAGGCTGAAAAACTGTTTTTT
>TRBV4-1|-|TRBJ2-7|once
CASSQFVQTYEQYF
TGCGCCAGCAGCCAATTCGTCCAGACCTACGAGCAGTACTTC
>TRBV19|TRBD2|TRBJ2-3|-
CASSVGLASWTDTQYF
TGTGCCAGTAGTGTCGGACTAGCGAGTTGGACAGATACGCAGTATTTT
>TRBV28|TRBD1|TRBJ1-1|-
CASSSPRGQGSTEAFF
TGTGCCAGCAGTTCACCTCGGGGACAGGGTTCCACTGAAGCTTTCTTT
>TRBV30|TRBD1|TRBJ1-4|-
CAWSPSGQGGKLFF
TGTGCCTGGAGTCCTTCGGGACAGGGGGGAAAACTGTTTTTT
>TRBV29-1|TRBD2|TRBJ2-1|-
CSGGTSGMNSEQFF
TGCAGCGGAGGGACTAGCGGGATGAACAGCGAGCAGTTCTTC
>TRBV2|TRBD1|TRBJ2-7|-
CASSVGQASLGYEQYF
TGTGCCAGCAGTGTGGGACAGGCGAGTTTGGGCTACGAGCAGTACTTC
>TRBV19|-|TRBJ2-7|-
CASSIDQTEFYEQYF
TGTGCCAGTAGTATAGATCAGACAGAGTTCTACGAGCAGTACTTC
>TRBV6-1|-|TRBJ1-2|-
CASSKDRQVGAGDVGYTF
TGTGCCAGCAGTAAAGATAGACAGGTCGGGGCCGGAGATGTGGGCTACACCTTC
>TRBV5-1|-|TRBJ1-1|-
CASSLDLSNTEAFF
TGCGCCAGCAGCTTGGATCTTTCGAACACTGAAGCTTTCTTT